These T cell receptor beta chains were read from a single sample in a study of early T cells in non-severe SARS-CoV-2 infection. Each CDR3 protein gets one entry after TCRdb re-called the 5' RACE reads with MiXCR. The table shows approximately 33,000 distinct CDR3 sequences, with around 5% occurring only once. The sequenced sample was whole blood. These receptors came from an adult who was a healthcare worker with PCR-confirmed SARS-CoV-2 infection or an uninfected control (not recorded which). Each CDR3 is given with its conserved first and last residue. A D gene is named only where the DNA matches it firmly. A row's size may be missing; if present it is once, few, many or a size class.

V gene	J gene	D gene	clone size	CDR3 DNA	CDR3 protein
TRBV20-1	TRBJ2-1	-	many	TGCAGTGCTAGGATCCCAGGAGGGGGGTTCGATGAGCAGTTCTTC	CSARIPGGGFDEQFF
TRBV15	TRBJ2-5	-	many	TGTGCCACCAGCGGGAGGGGGCAAGAGACCCAGTACTTC	CATSGRGQETQYF
TRBV6-2/TRBV6-3	TRBJ2-2	TRBD2	many	TGTGCCAGCCGTAGGACTAGCGGGAACACCGGGGAGCTGTTTTTT	CASRRTSGNTGELFF
TRBV18	TRBJ2-5	-	-	TGTGCCAGCTCACCCTCCAGGGGCGGACGGGAGACCCAGTACTTC	CASSPSRGGRETQYF
TRBV6-2/TRBV6-3	TRBJ2-1	TRBD2	many	TGTGCCAGCAGTTACTCTCCGAGCGGGAGGGCCCGAGATGAGCAGTTCTTC	CASSYSPSGRARDEQFF
TRBV7-9	TRBJ1-1	-	-	TGTGCCAGCAGCTTAGTAACCTCCAGGGGCGAAGCTTTCTTT	CASSLVTSRGEAFF
TRBV7-2	TRBJ2-1	-	many	TGTGCCAGCAGCTTGACGCGGAATGAGCAGTTCTTC	CASSLTRNEQFF
TRBV7-8	TRBJ2-1	TRBD1	-	TGTGCCAGCAGTGGAACAGGGGGCATTCCCAGTGAGCAGTTCTTC	CASSGTGGIPSEQFF
TRBV24-1	TRBJ2-3	-	-	TGTGCCACCAGTGGCTCTTTCACAGATACGCAGTATTTT	CATSGSFTDTQYF
TRBV12-3/TRBV12-4	TRBJ2-1	TRBD2	few	TGTGCCAGCAGGCCTCTGGCGGGAGCCCCTGAGCAGTTCTTC	CASRPLAGAPEQFF
TRBV10-3	TRBJ2-5	TRBD1	many	TGTGCCATCGGGACAGTTCAAGAGACCCAGTACTTC	CAIGTVQETQYF
TRBV14	TRBJ2-3	TRBD2	many	TGTGCCAGCAGCCAATCAGGGACTAGCGCGGGAGGTCGTACGCAGTATTTT	CASSQSGTSAGGRTQYF
TRBV2	TRBJ2-6	-	few	TGTGCCAGCAGTCATCACTCGGGAGGGGCCAACGTCCTGACTTTC	CASSHHSGGANVLTF
TRBV27	TRBJ2-6	-	few	TGTGCCAGCAGTTTACAAGGCCCTGGGGCCAACGTCCTGACTTTC	CASSLQGPGANVLTF
TRBV7-2	TRBJ1-3	-	many	TGTGCCAGCAGCCCCACTGGAAACACCATATATTTT	CASSPTGNTIYF
TRBV30	TRBJ1-5	-	many	TGTGCCTGGAGTGAACAGGACGGTCAGCCCCAGCATTTT	CAWSEQDGQPQHF
TRBV9	TRBJ2-7	TRBD2	many	TGTGCCAGCAGCGTAACCGGGAGGGCCCCGGACGAGCAGTACTTC	CASSVTGRAPDEQYF
TRBV20-1	TRBJ1-1	-	many	TGCAGTATGTACAGGGAAAACACTGAAGCTTTCTTT	CSMYRENTEAFF
TRBV19	TRBJ2-1	-	many	TGTGCCAGTACCACTAGCAAATCCTACAATGAGCAGTTCTTC	CASTTSKSYNEQFF
TRBV5-5	TRBJ2-5	TRBD2	many	TGTGCCAGCAGCGCGGGGGGAGTTCAAGAGACCCAGTACTTC	CASSAGGVQETQYF
TRBV6-6	TRBJ2-2	TRBD1	many	TGTGCCAGCAGTTTCGGGGGACAGGGCACCGGGGAGCTGTTTTTT	CASSFGGQGTGELFF
TRBV15	TRBJ2-2	-	-	TGTGCCACCAGCAGATCCCTAAACACCGGGGAGCTGTTTTTT	CATSRSLNTGELFF
TRBV7-8	TRBJ2-5	-	many	TGTGCCAGCAGCTTAGGAATTGGAGGCGAGTATGAGACCCAGTACTTC	CASSLGIGGEYETQYF
TRBV4-3	TRBJ1-4	-	-	TGCGCCAGCAGCCAAGAGGGGGCGAAGAATGAAAAACTGTTTTTT	CASSQEGAKNEKLFF
TRBV11-2	TRBJ2-1	-	many	TGTGCCAGCAGCTTGCATTCGGGGGAGCAGTTCTTC	CASSLHSGEQFF
TRBV6-1	TRBJ1-4	-	many	TGTGCCAGCAGTGAATATGAAAAACTGTTTTTT	CASSEYEKLFF
TRBV6-1	TRBJ2-1	-	many	TGTGCCAGCAGTGAAAAGTATAGCTCCTACAATGAGCAGTTCTTC	CASSEKYSSYNEQFF
TRBV6-1	TRBJ1-6	-	many	TGTGCCAGCAGAACCGAGGGACTCAAGAATTCACCCCTCCACTTT	CASRTEGLKNSPLHF
TRBV3-1	TRBJ1-2	-	-	TGTGCCAGCAGCCAAGCGGTGGGTGGCTACACCTTC	CASSQAVGGYTF
TRBV7-8	TRBJ1-3	-	many	TGTGCCAGCAGCTTAGCGCCGGGCTTTGGAAACACCATATATTTT	CASSLAPGFGNTIYF
TRBV20-1	TRBJ1-2	-	few	TGCAGTGCTAGTCCCGGTCAGGGGAGCTACACCTTC	CSASPGQGSYTF
TRBV7-8	TRBJ1-5	TRBD1	many	TGTGCCAGCAGCTTTACAGGGGGGAGCAATCAGCCCCAGCATTTT	CASSFTGGSNQPQHF
TRBV28	TRBJ1-5	-	many	TGTGCCAGCAGTTTAGGTCGTCAGCCCCAGCATTTT	CASSLGRQPQHF
TRBV9	TRBJ1-1	-	many	TGTGCCAGCAGCGTAGGGCAGGGATCCACTGAAGCTTTCTTT	CASSVGQGSTEAFF
TRBV7-9	TRBJ2-3	-	many	TGTGCCAGCAGCTTTGGACTACCCACAGATACGCAGTATTTT	CASSFGLPTDTQYF
TRBV4-2	TRBJ2-3	-	many	TGTGCCAGCAGCCAAGATGGCGAGGATACGCAGTATTTT	CASSQDGEDTQYF
TRBV7-6	TRBJ1-3	TRBD1	many	TGTGCCAGCAGCTTAGCCCTGACAGGGGGAGCTGGAAACACCATATATTTT	CASSLALTGGAGNTIYF
TRBV5-1	TRBJ1-1	-	many	TGCGCCAGCAGCTTGGGAGCGGGGGAAGAAGCTTTCTTT	CASSLGAGEEAFF
TRBV6-6	TRBJ1-2	-	many	TGTGCCAGCAGTTATAACGATGGGGTTGATGGCTACACCTTC	CASSYNDGVDGYTF